The 22 T cell receptor beta chains presented below share a single source sample, sequenced in a study of blood T cell repertoires in COVID-19. Generated by immunoSEQ multiplex PCR, the TCRdb table keeps only in-frame clones and is missing some. The sample has roughly 400,000 clones; about 90% are singletons. Sequencing was performed on peripheral blood. The receptors come from a woman aged 60-75 years with COVID-19, enrolled during active disease.

This sequence joins TRBV5-6 and TRBJ1-5, with D possibly matching TRBD1 (5 bases). Germline-derived CDR1 and CDR2 are SGHDT and YYEEEE. Between the trimmed V and J ends, which lost 4 bases and 5 bases, there was a span of 10 bases. The CDR3 totals 13 residues. CDR3 residues: CASSPGGDQPQHF. In DNA form, the CDR3 reads TGTGCCAGCAGCCCGGGAGGGGATCAGCCCCAGCATTTT.

The gene calls are TRBV5-1 and TRBJ2-7; possible D gene TRBD1, 6 bases. The CDR3 extends over 13 amino acids. Germline CDR1 is SGHRS and CDR2 is YFSETQ. V dropped 0 bases and J dropped 7 bases, with 11 bases sitting between them. CDR3 bases: TGCGCCAGCAGCTTGGCCGGGACACCGGAGCAGTACTTC. It specifies CASSLAGTPEQYF.

The DNA for the CDR3 is TGTGCCAGCAGCTTCCCACAGGGGACCGGGGAGCTGTTTTTT. It codes for CASSFPQGTGELFF. The chain combines TRBV7-2 with TRBJ2-2; the match to TRBD1 covers 7 bases. The CDR3 covers 14 residues. Germline V gene data show CDR1 as SGHTA and CDR2 as FQGNSA. The trim removed 3 bases at V and 5 bases at J, leaving 3 bases unmatched. Based on the CDR3 plus reference TRBV7-2 and TRBJ2-2, the full variable domain is GAGVSQSPSNKVTEKGKDVELRCDPISGHTALYWYRQSLGQGLEFLIYFQGNSAPDKSGLPSDRFSAERTGGSVSTLTIQRTQQEDSAVYLCASSFPQGTGELFFGEGSRLTVL.

The rearrangement joins TRBV7-8 to TRBJ2-2, with TRBD1 identical over 7 bases. The CDR3 has 15 amino acids. Per the germline V gene, CDR1 is SGHVS and CDR2 is FQNEAQ. V lost 5 bases, J lost 2 bases, and 5 bases stayed unmatched. DNA for the CDR3: TGTGCCAGCAGCCATAGGGACAGCAACACCGGGGAGCTGTTTTTT. It encodes CASSHRDSNTGELFF.

The table lists this clone with many counts. The CDR3 spells CSVEGAPNTEAFF. The DNA for the CDR3 is TGCAGCGTCGAGGGGGCGCCGAACACTGAAGCTTTCTTT. The chain recombines TRBV29-1 with TRBJ1-1; 7 bases are shared with TRBD1. CDR3 length: 13 residues. The germline gives CDR1 SQVTM, CDR2 ANQGSEA. The trim removed 6 bases at V and 1 base at J, leaving 5 bases unmatched.

V gene TRBV19 combines with J gene TRBJ2-7, with 7 bases identical to TRBD2. V lost 3 bases to trimming and J lost 7 bases; unmatched junction nucleotides: 9. Germline CDR1 LNHDA, CDR2 SQIVND (reference sequence). The length of the CDR3 is 14 residues. The CDR3 nucleotides are TGTGCCAGTAGTATGACTAGCCCCGATGGAGAGCAGTACTTC. It specifies CASSMTSPDGEQYF. Drawing the rest from reference TRBV19 and TRBJ2-7, the complete variable domain is DGGITQSPKYLFRKEGQNVTLSCEQNLNHDAMYWYRQDPGQGLRLIYYSQIVNDFQKGDIAEGYSVSREKKESFPLTVTSAQKNPTAFYLCASSMTSPDGEQYFGPGTRLTVT.

The chain's CDR3 is CASVDRGVTEAFF. CDR3 bases: TGTGCCAGCGTGGACAGGGGGGTCACTGAAGCTTTCTTT. The rearrangement joins TRBV6-5 to TRBJ1-1; TRBD1 agrees at 10 bases. The CDR3 loop spans 13 amino acids. V lost 8 bases to trimming and J lost 4 bases; unmatched junction nucleotides: 4. Germline CDR1 reads MNHEY; CDR2 reads SVGAGI.

The chain combines TRBV4-1 with TRBJ2-4; TRBD2 matches at 11 bases. V was pared by 4 bases and J by 5 bases, with 7 bases of the junction left unmatched. From germline, CDR1 is MGHRA and CDR2 YSYEKL. The CDR3 runs 16 residues. CDR3 in DNA: TGCGCCAGCAGCCCTTCTAGCGGGGGGACCCAAAACATTCAGTACTTC. Encoded protein: CASSPSSGGTQNIQYF.

The gene calls are TRBV30 and TRBJ1-3; D may be TRBD1 (5 bases). Germline values: CDR1 GTSNPN, CDR2 SVGIG (reference sequence). This CDR3 contains 15 residues. V was cut by 2 bases and J by 0 bases, with 11 bases left in between. The CDR3 DNA reads as TGTGCCTGGAGTATGCAACAGGTCTCTGGAAACACCATATATTTT. This encodes CAWSMQQVSGNTIYF.

The CDR3 DNA reads TGTGCCATCAGTGACGACGGACTGGTGAACACTGAAGCTTTCTTT. It codes for CAISDDGLVNTEAFF. The chain couples TRBV10-3 to TRBJ1-1; D unresolved. CDR1 ENHRY and CDR2 SYGVKD come from the germline V gene. The CDR3 spans 15 residues. V lost 3 bases and J 0 bases, leaving 11 bases between the germline ends.

This clone appeared a single time. The V gene is TRBV4-1, the J gene TRBJ2-3, with 9 bases matching TRBD1. The CDR3 consists of 16 residues. Germline V lookup: CDR1 MGHRA, CDR2 YSYEKL. With V trimmed by 0 bases and J by 4 bases, 5 bases remained unmatched. The CDR3 DNA follows: TGCGCCAGCAGCCAAGAGGGGACAGGGAGTCCAGATACGCAGTATTTT. Amino acids: CASSQEGTGSPDTQYF.

The rearrangement links TRBV18 to TRBJ1-5; weak D call: TRBD1 (6 bases). Germline V gene sequence: CDR1 KGHSH, CDR2 LQKENI. CDR3 length: 15 amino acids. Trimming cost V 1 base and J 5 bases, with 12 bases left between them. CDR3 sequence reads: CASSPRTGRDQPQHF. CDR3 nucleotides: TGTGCCAGCTCACCACGAACAGGGAGGGATCAGCCCCAGCATTTT.

J is TRBJ2-7 and V is TRBV18, with 10 positions matching TRBD1. Losses at the gene ends were 3 bases for V and 1 base for J; bases not matched to a gene: 18. Looked up from germline, CDR1 is KGHSH and CDR2 is LQKENI. This CDR3 contains 20 residues. Written as DNA, the CDR3 is TGTGCCAGCTCACCCACCCCCGGGACAGGGGTTTTTCAATCATCCTACGAGCAGTACTTC. This sequence encodes CASSPTPGTGVFQSSYEQYF.

The chain joins TRBV5-1 to TRBJ2-1, with 12 bases identical to TRBD2. Per germline, CDR1 SGHRS and CDR2 YFSETQ. This CDR3 is built from 16 residues. Trimming removed 4 bases from V and 8 bases from J; junction bases left unmatched: 10. The CDR3, as DNA: TGCGCCAGCAGCGCTGGACTAGCGGGGCTTCTAGATGAGCAGTTCTTC. Its protein is CASSAGLAGLLDEQFF.

The V call is TRBV19, the J call TRBJ1-4, with 7 bases aligning to TRBD1. Germline values: CDR1 LNHDA, CDR2 SQIVND (reference sequence). This CDR3 contains 14 residues. After removal of 5 bases from V and 3 bases from J, the junction contained 3 bases not matched to a gene. The CDR3 is CASSPTGPNEKLFF. As DNA, the CDR3 is TGTGCCAGTAGTCCGACAGGGCCTAATGAAAAACTGTTTTTT.

This chain uses TRBV6-5 with TRBJ1-2; the match to TRBD1 covers 7 bases. The CDR3 totals 14 residues. The V gene end was trimmed by 8 bases and the J gene end by 7 bases; junction bases not matched to a gene: 13. CDR1 is MNHEY, CDR2 SVGAGI, per germline. Here the CDR3 DNA reads TGTGCCAGCCACCTGGTGACAGGGAGGTTTGGCTACACCTTC. It translates to CASHLVTGRFGYTF.

As concerns this clone: Germline and junction disagree at one end, which may indicate a read error. The rearrangement uses TRBV30 and TRBJ2-7; 10 bases agree with TRBD1. CDR1 is GTSNPN and CDR2 is SVGIG in the germline V gene (reference sequence). CDR3 length equals 11 residues. The CDR3 is CAWRNRDRGFF. Written as DNA, the CDR3 is TGTGCCTGGAGGAACCGGGACAGGGGATTCTTC.

This rearrangement joins TRBV7-9 to TRBJ2-7, with 8 bases fitting TRBD1. J was trimmed by 3 bases and V by 5 bases; bases with no gene match: 9. CDR1 and CDR2 (germline): SEHNR, FQNEAQ (reference sequence). The CDR3 covers 15 residues. CDR3 region: CASSRQGGTGYEQYF. CDR3 coding DNA: TGTGCCAGCAGCCGGCAGGGTGGGACAGGCTACGAGCAGTACTTC.

This chain links TRBV12-3 or TRBV12-4 with TRBJ1-5, with D maybe TRBD1 (6 bases). Trimming took off 5 bases at V and 6 bases at J, with 11 bases between the two ends. The CDR3 runs 13 residues. DNA for the CDR3: TGTGCCAGCAGTAAAACGACAGGTCAGCCCCAGCATTTT. The encoded protein is CASSKTTGQPQHF.

V usage is TRBV5-4 and J usage is TRBJ2-1; a weak D match, TRBD2 (6 bases). V was pared by 5 bases and J by 9 bases, with 12 bases between. Looked up from germline, CDR1 is SGHNT and CDR2 is YYREEE (reference sequence). The CDR3 sequence is 12 residues long. The CDR3 spells CASSLAGGEQFF. CDR3 DNA: TGTGCCAGCAGTCTCGCCGGGGGTGAGCAGTTCTTC.

The chain uses TRBV3-1 (or the pseudogene TRBV3-2) and TRBJ1-1; D is unresolved. The V end lost 4 bases, the J end lost 10 bases, and 16 bases lay between the germline ends. Germline V lookup: CDR1 LGHDT, CDR2 YNNKEL (reference sequence). CDR3 length: 13 amino acids. The CDR3 sequence: CASSPEYASGAFF. DNA of the CDR3: TGTGCCAGCAGCCCAGAATATGCCAGTGGAGCTTTCTTT.

J is TRBJ1-2 and V is TRBV19; a possible D gene is TRBD1 (5 bases). The germline V gene encodes CDR1 LNHDA and CDR2 SQIVND (reference sequence). V was trimmed by 10 bases and J by 2 bases, leaving 14 bases between them. There are 13 residues in the CDR3. The CDR3 sequence: CATQATANYGYTF. The CDR3 nucleotides are TGTGCCACCCAAGCGACAGCAAACTATGGCTACACCTTC.